This TCR beta chain was sequenced for a study of blood T cell repertoires in COVID-19. For the study at large: Material from acute and convalescent COVID-19 was sourced from the United States, Italy and Spain. Sample material is recorded as cDNA or gDNA derived from T cells, B-cell-depleted T cells, or PBMCs.

CDR1 and CDR2 from the germline V gene are LGHDT and YNNKEL (reference sequence). The CDR3 covers 12 residues. With 3 bases removed from V and 6 bases from J, the gap between germline ends came to 8 bases. Authors' methods: Amplified reference gene primers provided the basis for estimating nucleated cell counts. Profiled with immunoSEQ multiplex PCR; TCRdb holds only in-frame clones, not every one. Clone size and V and J calls were adopted from that table, with D and trimming inferred from the DNA. The profile shows more than 250,000 clones, 87% of them singletons. The chain links TRBV3-1 (or the pseudogene TRBV3-2) to TRBJ1-1; no definite D call. This clonotype was sampled from a man between 50 and 59 years old with active or convalescent COVID-19. Sequences were obtained from peripheral blood. The CDR3 DNA is TGTGCCAGCAGCCAGGGAGTCGCTGAAGCTTTCTTT. It encodes CASSQGVAEAFF.